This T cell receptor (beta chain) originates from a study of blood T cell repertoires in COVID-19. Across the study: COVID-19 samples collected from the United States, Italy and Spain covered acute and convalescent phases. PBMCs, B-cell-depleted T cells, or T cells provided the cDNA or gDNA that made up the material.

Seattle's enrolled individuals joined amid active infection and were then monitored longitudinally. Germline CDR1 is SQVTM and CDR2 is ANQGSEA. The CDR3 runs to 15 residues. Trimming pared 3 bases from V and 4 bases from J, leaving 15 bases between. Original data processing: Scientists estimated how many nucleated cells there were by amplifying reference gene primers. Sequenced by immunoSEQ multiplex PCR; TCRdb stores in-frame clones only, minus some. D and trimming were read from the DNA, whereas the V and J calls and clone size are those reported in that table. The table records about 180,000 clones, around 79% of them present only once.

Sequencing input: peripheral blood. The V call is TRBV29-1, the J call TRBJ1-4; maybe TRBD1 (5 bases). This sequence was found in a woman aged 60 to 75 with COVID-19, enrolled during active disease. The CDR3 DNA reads TGCAGCGTTGAGGCGGGCGGGGCATTTAATGAAAAACTGTTTTTT. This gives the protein CSVEAGGAFNEKLFF.